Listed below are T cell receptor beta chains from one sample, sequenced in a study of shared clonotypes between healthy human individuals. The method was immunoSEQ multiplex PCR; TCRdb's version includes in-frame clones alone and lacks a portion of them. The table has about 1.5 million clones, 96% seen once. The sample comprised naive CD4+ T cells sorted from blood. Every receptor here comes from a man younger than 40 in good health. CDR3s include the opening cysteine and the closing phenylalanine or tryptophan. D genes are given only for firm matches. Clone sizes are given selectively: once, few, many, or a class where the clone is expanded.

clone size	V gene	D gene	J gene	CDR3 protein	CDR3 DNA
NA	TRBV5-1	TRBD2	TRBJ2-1	CASSRASGRAGGNEQFF	TGCGCCAGCAGCCGGGCTAGCGGGAGGGCCGGGGGGAATGAGCAGTTCTTC
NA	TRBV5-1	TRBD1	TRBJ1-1	CATSTGGVYLNTEAFF	TGCGCCACCTCTACAGGGGGCGTTTATTTGAACACTGAAGCTTTCTTT
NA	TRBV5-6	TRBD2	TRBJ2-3	CASSFPLAGAGEDTQYF	TGTGCCAGCAGCTTTCCTCTAGCGGGAGCGGGGGAGGATACGCAGTATTTT
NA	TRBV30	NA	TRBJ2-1	CAWGFDSYNEQFF	TGTGCCTGGGGCTTCGACTCCTACAATGAGCAGTTCTTC
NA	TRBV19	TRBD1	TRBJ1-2	CASSTGTGKNRANYGYTF	TGTGCCAGTAGTACCGGGACAGGGAAAAATCGAGCTAACTATGGCTACACCTTC
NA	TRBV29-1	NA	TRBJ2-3	CSVTMGQGLTDTQYF	TGCAGCGTGACTATGGGGCAGGGACTCACAGATACGCAGTATTTT
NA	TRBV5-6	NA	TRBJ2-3	CASSLSDTQYF	TGTGCCAGCAGCTTGAGCGATACGCAGTATTTT
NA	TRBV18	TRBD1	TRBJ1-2	CASSLTGGAGGYTF	TGTGCCAGCTCACTGACAGGGGGCGCCGGTGGCTACACCTTC
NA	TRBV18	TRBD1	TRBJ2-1	CASSPQGAGYNEQFF	TGTGCCAGCTCACCACAGGGGGCCGGCTACAATGAGCAGTTCTTC
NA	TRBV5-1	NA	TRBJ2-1	CASGVMDEQFF	TGCGCCAGCGGGGTTATGGATGAGCAGTTCTTC
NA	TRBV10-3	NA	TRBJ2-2	CAISVDLNTGELFF	TGTGCCATCAGTGTGGACCTGAACACCGGGGAGCTGTTTTTT
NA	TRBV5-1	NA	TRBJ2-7	CASSSMTGGPYEQYF	TGCGCCAGCAGCTCCATGACAGGCGGGCCCTACGAGCAGTACTTC
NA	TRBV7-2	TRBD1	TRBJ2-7	CASSLGQGAPYEQYF	TGTGCCAGCAGCTTAGGACAGGGGGCACCCTACGAGCAGTACTTC
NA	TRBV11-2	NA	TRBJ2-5	CASSLVFETQYF	TGTGCCAGCAGCTTAGTTTTTGAGACCCAGTACTTC
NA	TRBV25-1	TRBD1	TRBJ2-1	CASSGWTGAAHYNEQFF	TGTGCCAGCAGTGGTTGGACAGGGGCCGCCCACTACAATGAGCAGTTCTTC
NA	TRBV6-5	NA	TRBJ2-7	CASRRDSYEQYF	TGTGCCAGCAGGAGGGACTCCTACGAGCAGTACTTC
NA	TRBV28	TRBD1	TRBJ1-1	CASSRGQMNTEAFF	TGTGCCAGCAGCCGGGGACAGATGAACACTGAAGCTTTCTTT
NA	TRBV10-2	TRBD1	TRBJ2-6	CASSSGQGAGGANVLTF	TGCGCCAGCAGCTCGGGACAGGGGGCAGGTGGGGCCAACGTCCTGACTTTC
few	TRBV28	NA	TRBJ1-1	CASSLLNTEAFF	TGTGCCAGCAGTTTATTGAACACTGAAGCTTTCTTT
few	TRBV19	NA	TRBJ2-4	CASSIDLVLGPPSQYF	TGTGCCAGTAGTATAGATCTTGTCTTGGGACCACCTAGTCAGTACTTC
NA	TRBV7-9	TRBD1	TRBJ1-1	CASSFAGQGGNTEAFF	TGTGCCAGCAGCTTCGCAGGACAGGGAGGGAACACTGAAGCTTTCTTT
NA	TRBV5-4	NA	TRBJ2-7	CASSLAGAGPYEQYF	TGTGCCAGCAGCTTAGCAGGGGCGGGACCCTACGAGCAGTACTTC
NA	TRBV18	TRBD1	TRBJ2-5	CASSPLGQGGISETQYF	TGTGCCAGCTCACCCCTGGGACAGGGAGGCATCTCTGAGACCCAGTACTTC
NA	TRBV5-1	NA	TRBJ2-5	CASSVYSPLQETQYF	TGCGCCAGCAGCGTTTACAGTCCCCTCCAAGAGACCCAGTACTTC
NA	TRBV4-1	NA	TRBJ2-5	CASSQAQLETQYF	TGCGCCAGCAGCCAAGCCCAACTAGAGACCCAGTACTTC
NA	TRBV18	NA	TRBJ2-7	CASSPRGRHPDYEQYF	TGTGCCAGCTCACCACGCGGCCGGCACCCAGACTACGAGCAGTACTTC
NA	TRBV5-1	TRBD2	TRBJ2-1	CASSLALAGDNEQFF	TGCGCCAGCAGCTTGGCCCTAGCGGGAGACAATGAGCAGTTCTTC
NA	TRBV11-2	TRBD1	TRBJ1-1	CASSFFQGAMNTEAFF	TGTGCCAGCAGCTTTTTTCAGGGGGCCATGAACACTGAAGCTTTCTTT
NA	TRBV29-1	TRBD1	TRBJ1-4	CSVRPGQGGEKLFF	TGCAGCGTCAGACCGGGACAGGGCGGAGAAAAACTGTTTTTT
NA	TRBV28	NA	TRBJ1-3	CASSLSPGNTIYF	TGTGCCAGCAGTTTATCTCCTGGAAACACCATATATTTT
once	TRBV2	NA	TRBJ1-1	CASSYTENEAFF	TGTGCCAGCAGTTACACAGAGAATGAAGCTTTCTTT
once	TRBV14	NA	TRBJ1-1	CASSPLGHQNTEAFF	TGTGCCAGCAGCCCCCTGGGACACCAGAACACTGAAGCTTTCTTT
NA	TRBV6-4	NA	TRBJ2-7	CASSLLGTGRSYEQYF	TGTGCCAGCAGTCTATTGGGAACAGGGCGGTCCTACGAGCAGTACTTC
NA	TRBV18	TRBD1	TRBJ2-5	CASSPRDRGEETQYF	TGTGCCAGCTCACCCCGGGACAGGGGAGAAGAGACCCAGTACTTC
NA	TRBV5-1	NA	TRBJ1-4	CASSFSASGGGEKLFF	TGCGCCAGCAGCTTTTCGGCCTCGGGGGGCGGTGAAAAACTGTTTTTT
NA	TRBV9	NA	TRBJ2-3	CASSVVNDPRTDTQYF	TGTGCCAGCAGCGTAGTTAACGATCCGAGAACAGATACGCAGTATTTT
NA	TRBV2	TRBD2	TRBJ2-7	CATGLAGASYEQYF	TGTGCCACTGGACTAGCGGGAGCAAGCTACGAGCAGTACTTC
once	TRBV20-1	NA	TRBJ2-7	CSARNQREQYF	TGCAGTGCTCGAAACCAACGGGAGCAGTACTTC
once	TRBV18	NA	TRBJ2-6	CASSPFSSGANVLTF	TGTGCCAGCTCACCATTCAGCTCTGGGGCCAACGTCCTGACTTTC
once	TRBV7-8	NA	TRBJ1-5	CASSSDLWQSNQPQHF	TGTGCCAGCAGCTCCGACCTTTGGCAGAGCAATCAGCCCCAGCATTTT
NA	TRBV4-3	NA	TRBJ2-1	CASSQGEGSGSYNEQFF	TGCGCCAGCAGCCAAGGAGAGGGGTCAGGCTCCTACAATGAGCAGTTCTTC
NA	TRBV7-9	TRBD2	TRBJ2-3	CASSLQREALTQYF	TGTGCCAGCAGCTTACAGCGGGAGGCCCTAACGCAGTATTTT
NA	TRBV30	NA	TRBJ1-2	CAWSKRPGANYGYTF	TGTGCCTGGTCTAAACGACCTGGGGCTAACTATGGCTACACCTTC
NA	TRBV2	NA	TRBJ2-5	CASNPGPSETQYF	TGTGCCAGCAATCCCGGACCGTCAGAGACCCAGTACTTC
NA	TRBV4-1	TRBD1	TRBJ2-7	CASSDSMGQIYEQYF	TGCGCCAGCAGCGACTCAATGGGACAGATCTACGAGCAGTACTTC
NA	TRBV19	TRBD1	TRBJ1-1	CASSIGGQGATEAFF	TGTGCCAGTAGTATTGGGGGACAGGGAGCCACTGAAGCTTTCTTT